The 28 T cell receptor beta chains in this list originate from one sample, sequenced in a study of technical replicates of blood from several donors. The assay was immunoSEQ multiplex PCR, and TCRdb's table has in-frame clones only and misses some. The sample lists 60,000 to 85,000 clones; approximately 93% were seen once. The sequencing sample was made of T cells isolated from PBMCs. The receptors come from a human donor in good health.

The chain couples TRBV5-1 to TRBJ2-3, with no clear D. Germline V lookup: CDR1 SGHRS, CDR2 YFSETQ. The CDR3 covers 15 residues. V lost 0 bases, J lost 0 bases, and 8 bases lay in between. The CDR3 DNA sequence: TGCGCCAGCAGCTTGGCCTACCGGAGCACAGATACGCAGTATTTT. Its translation: CASSLAYRSTDTQYF.

This clone was found a few times. V gene TRBV9 combines with J gene TRBJ1-2; D is ambiguous. The CDR3 covers 14 residues. Germline-derived CDR1 and CDR2 are SGDLS and YYNGEE. The V end was cut by 2 bases, the J end by 2 bases, with 10 bases between. CDR3 loop: CASSVGQTNYGYTF. CDR3 in DNA: TGTGCCAGCAGCGTGGGCCAAACAAACTATGGCTACACCTTC.

The rearrangement links TRBV30 to TRBJ2-1, with 7 nucleotides matching TRBD2. Losses at the gene ends were 4 bases for V and 8 bases for J; bases not matched to a gene: 8. This CDR3 comprises 13 residues. Germline V gene lookup returns CDR1 GTSNPN and CDR2 SVGIG (reference sequence). CDR3 bases: TGTGCCTGGAATCGGGGAGGGACGGATGAGCAGTTCTTC. Translated, it gives CAWNRGGTDEQFF.

CDR3 nucleotide sequence: TGTGCCAGCAGGCCCGGGACAGAGAGCTCCTACGAGCAGTACTTC. This encodes CASRPGTESSYEQYF. The chain uses TRBV5-6 and TRBJ2-7; TRBD1 agrees at 7 bases. V dropped 5 bases and J dropped 0; count of bases not matched to a gene: 8. Per the germline V gene, CDR1 is SGHDT and CDR2 is YYEEEE. The CDR3 length is 15 residues.

The J gene is TRBJ2-3, the V gene TRBV29-1; D perhaps matches TRBD2 (5 bases). V was cut by 2 bases and J by 2 bases, with 20 bases left in between. Per the germline V gene, CDR1 is SQVTM and CDR2 is ANQGSEA. The CDR3 is 17 residues long. CDR3 coding DNA: TGCAGCGTTGAAAGGGTAGCGCCATTCCCCTCCACAGATACGCAGTATTTT. Its translation is CSVERVAPFPSTDTQYF.

The chain combines TRBV7-2 with TRBJ2-6, with TRBD1 as a possible D gene (5 bases). V lost 1 base and J 1 base, leaving 8 bases between the germline ends. Germline-derived CDR1 and CDR2 are SGHTA and FQGNSA. The CDR3 runs to 16 residues. The CDR3 DNA reads as TGTGCCAGCAGCTTAGACAGGAGTTCTGGGGCCAACGTCCTGACTTTC. This translates into CASSLDRSSGANVLTF. The full variable domain, its missing parts supplied by reference TRBV7-2 and TRBJ2-6, is GAGVSQSPSNKVTEKGKDVELRCDPISGHTALYWYRQSLGQGLEFLIYFQGNSAPDKSGLPSDRFSAERTGGSVSTLTIQRTQQEDSAVYLCASSLDRSSGANVLTFGAGSRLTVL.

V usage is TRBV28 and J usage is TRBJ1-5; D is unclear. V was shortened by 4 bases and J by 3 bases, with 16 bases between the two germline ends. There are 16 residues in the CDR3. The germline CDR1 and CDR2 sequences are MDHEN and SYDVKM. In nucleotides, the CDR3 is TGTGCCAGCAGTTACCTTGGGTCCGACTACAATCAGCCCCAGCATTTT. Translated: CASSYLGSDYNQPQHF.

This chain links TRBV5-1 with TRBJ2-5, with 7 bases lining up with TRBD1. The germline V gene has CDR1 SGHRS and CDR2 YFSETQ. This CDR3 has 13 amino acids. V was clipped by 8 bases and J by 5 bases; unmatched bases: 9. The CDR3 DNA reads TGCGCCAGAAGGACAGGACTCTCTGAGACCCAGTACTTC. It encodes CARRTGLSETQYF.

The V call is TRBV5-4, the J call TRBJ2-1; 10 nucleotides align to TRBD2. Germline V lookup: CDR1 SGHNT, CDR2 YYREEE (reference sequence). The V segment lost 1 base and the J segment 4 bases; nucleotides outside the gene matches: 8. This CDR3 is 17 amino acids long. The CDR3 coding sequence is TGTGCCAGCAGCTTGAGCCAGCGGGAGGGCCTTTACAATGAGCAGTTCTTC. Its translation is CASSLSQREGLYNEQFF.

V usage is TRBV5-1 and J usage is TRBJ2-1, with 7 bases identical to TRBD1. V lost 7 bases to trimming and J lost 7 bases; unmatched junction nucleotides: 5. CDR1 is SGHRS, CDR2 YFSETQ, per germline. The CDR3 length is 12 residues. CDR3 nucleotides: TGCGCCAGCTCACCACAGGGGAATGAGCAGTTCTTC. Protein sequence: CASSPQGNEQFF. Supplemented by reference TRBV5-1 and TRBJ2-1, the full variable domain reads KAGVTQTPRYLIKTRGQQVTLSCSPISGHRSVSWYQQTPGQGLQFLFEYFSETQRNKGNFPGRFSGRQFSNSRSEMNVSTLELGDSALYLCASSPQGNEQFFGPGTRLTVL.

CDR3 bases: TGTGCCAGCAACCCAGCAGGGACATCCTATGGCTACACCTTC. Amino acids: CASNPAGTSYGYTF. This chain links TRBV27 with TRBJ1-2; the D gene is possibly TRBD1 (6 bases). The CDR3 length is 14 residues. With 7 bases removed from V and 4 bases from J, the gap between germline ends came to 16 bases. The germline CDR1 and CDR2 sequences are MNHEY and SMNVEV (reference sequence).

The chain uses TRBV9 and TRBJ2-3; D is possibly TRBD2 (6 bases). The V gene lost 0 bases and the J gene lost 0 bases, with 14 bases spanning the gap. The CDR3 has 17 residues. The germline V gene has CDR1 SGDLS and CDR2 YYNGEE. The CDR3 nucleotides are TGTGCCAGCAGCGTAGGGGGTAGCGGAGCTAGCACAGATACGCAGTATTTT. Protein: CASSVGGSGASTDTQYF.

The rearrangement uses TRBV9 and TRBJ1-5; 8 positions match TRBD1. Looked up from germline, CDR1 is SGDLS and CDR2 is YYNGEE. Trimming cost V 0 bases and J 8 bases; bases outside gene matches: 25. The CDR3 sequence is 21 residues long. The CDR3 sequence: CASSVEGATGVRILREKPQHF. The CDR3 DNA reads as TGTGCCAGCAGCGTAGAGGGTGCGACAGGGGTACGAATCTTGCGTGAAAAGCCCCAGCATTTT.

J is TRBJ2-5 and V is TRBV27, with 12 positions matching TRBD2. The CDR3 is 17 residues long. Trimming took 4 bases from V and 5 from J; bases not matched to a gene: 11. Looked up from germline, CDR1 is MNHEY and CDR2 is SMNVEV (reference sequence). CDR3 residues: CASSSLAGGPERETQYF. CDR3 in DNA: TGTGCCAGCAGTTCCCTAGCGGGAGGGCCGGAAAGGGAGACCCAGTACTTC.

This sequence joins TRBV7-2 and TRBJ1-1; no definite D call. CDR1 and CDR2 (germline): SGHTA, FQGNSA. Trimming left V 2 bases short and J 5 bases short, with 9 bases between. The CDR3 sequence is 13 residues long. CDR3 in amino acids: CASSLYRETEAFF. The CDR3 nucleotides are TGTGCCAGCAGCTTATATAGGGAGACTGAAGCTTTCTTT.

This chain links TRBV29-1 with TRBJ2-2; 8 nucleotides agree with TRBD1. Germline CDR1 is SQVTM and CDR2 is ANQGSEA. V lost 4 bases, J lost 7 bases, and 5 bases stayed unmatched. CDR3 size: 13 residues. This chain's CDR3 is CSVVRQGNGELFF. DNA for the CDR3: TGCAGCGTTGTTCGACAGGGGAACGGGGAGCTGTTTTTT.

The rearrangement uses TRBV2 and TRBJ2-5, with TRBD2 matching over 9 bases. CDR3 size: 15 residues. Germline assignment: CDR1 SNHLY and CDR2 FYNNEI. J gave up 5 bases and V 3 bases, and 7 bases lay outside the gene matches. This CDR3 is CASSEIAGVLETQYF. DNA for the CDR3: TGTGCCAGCAGTGAGATAGCGGGAGTCCTGGAGACCCAGTACTTC.

V is TRBV30 and J is TRBJ2-7, with D tentatively TRBD1 (5 bases). This CDR3 is 12 amino acids long. In germline, CDR1 is GTSNPN, CDR2 SVGIG (reference sequence). The germline V and J ends were trimmed by 4 bases and 5 bases, with 12 bases remaining between them. CDR3 sequence reads: CAWTGFRDEQYF. CDR3 DNA: TGTGCCTGGACAGGGTTCCGCGACGAGCAGTACTTC.

This chain uses TRBV28 with TRBJ2-7, with D tentatively TRBD1 (6 bases). In germline, CDR1 is MDHEN, CDR2 SYDVKM. V lost 2 bases and J 3 bases, leaving 17 bases between the germline ends. The CDR3 consists of 16 residues. The CDR3 spells CASSLGPSRGIYEQYF. As DNA, the CDR3 is TGTGCCAGCAGTTTAGGGCCCAGCAGGGGAATCTACGAGCAGTACTTC.

The chain carries TRBV4-1 and TRBJ2-2; the D gene is possibly TRBD2 (5 bases). Germline V gene lookup returns CDR1 MGHRA and CDR2 YSYEKL. The CDR3 loop spans 14 amino acids. V lost 7 bases and J 4 bases, leaving 13 bases between the germline ends. The CDR3, as DNA: TGCGCCAGCAAGGCTGGGGAGAGCACCGGGGAGCTGTTTTTT. Translating it yields CASKAGESTGELFF.

The rearrangement links TRBV4-3 to TRBJ2-7, with 10 positions matching TRBD2. V was pared by 0 bases and J by 5 bases, with 4 bases of the junction left unmatched. Germline-derived CDR1 and CDR2 are LGHNA and YSLEER. The CDR3 is made up of 15 amino acids. The CDR3 nucleotides are TGCGCCAGCAGCCAAGATGCTAGCGGGAGCGACGAGCAGTACTTC. Translated: CASSQDASGSDEQYF.

This clone has a single count. This chain connects TRBV11-2 to TRBJ1-2; weak D call: TRBD1 (6 bases). The germline gives CDR1 SGHAT, CDR2 FQNNGV. This CDR3 has 13 amino acids. V lost 8 bases, J lost 8 bases, and 18 bases lay in between. The CDR3 here is CASSRGRGDGYTF. In DNA, the CDR3 is TGTGCCAGCTCGAGGGGGAGGGGGGACGGCTACACCTTC.

This chain links TRBV11-2 with TRBJ2-1; the D gene is possibly TRBD2 (6 bases). CDR3 length equals 14 residues. Germline CDR1 reads SGHAT; CDR2 reads FQNNGV. V was shortened by 5 bases and J by 6 bases, with 14 bases between the two germline ends. The CDR3 sequence is CASSPTLGGNEQFF. The DNA of the CDR3 is TGTGCCAGCAGCCCTACCTTGGGGGGCAATGAGCAGTTCTTC.

This sequence joins TRBV11-2 and TRBJ2-7; possibly TRBD2 for D (5 bases). Trimming removed 4 bases at V and 6 bases at J, with 13 bases between. The CDR3 length is 13 residues. Germline loops: CDR1 SGHAT, CDR2 FQNNGV. CDR3 protein: CASSSQQRGEQYF. The CDR3 DNA reads as TGTGCCAGCAGCTCACAACAACGGGGCGAGCAGTACTTC.

J is TRBJ1-1 and V is TRBV4-3; D is unclear. Per the germline V gene, CDR1 is LGHNA and CDR2 is YSLEER. Between the trimmed V and J ends, which lost 0 bases and 0 bases, there was a span of 8 bases. The CDR3 is 15 amino acids. This CDR3 reads CASSQDGSLNTEAFF. The CDR3 DNA reads as TGCGCCAGCAGCCAAGATGGGAGTCTGAACACTGAAGCTTTCTTT.

This chain joins TRBV18 and TRBJ1-1; D unclear. Germline assignment: CDR1 KGHSH and CDR2 LQKENI. The CDR3 is made up of 15 amino acids. The ends were cut back, 0 bases at V and 0 bases at J, with 8 bases in the middle. The CDR3 protein is CASSPPSRMNTEAFF. The CDR3 bases are TGTGCCAGCTCACCACCATCGAGAATGAACACTGAAGCTTTCTTT. Using reference TRBV18 and TRBJ1-1 for the parts outside the CDR3, the full variable domain is NAGVMQNPRHLVRRRGQEARLRCSPMKGHSHVYWYRQLPEEGLKFMVYLQKENIIDESGMPKERFSAEFPKEGPSILRIQQVVRGDSAAYFCASSPPSRMNTEAFFGQGTRLTVV.

The chain employs TRBV7-3 and TRBJ2-1; D is unclear. From germline, CDR1 is SGHTA and CDR2 FQGTGA. The V end was cut by 5 bases, the J end by 5 bases, with 7 bases between. There are 12 residues in the CDR3. This CDR3 reads CASSVPDNEQFF. CDR3 sequence (DNA): TGTGCCAGCAGCGTACCAGACAATGAGCAGTTCTTC.

CDR3 region: CASSYGNEQFF. The CDR3 DNA is TGTGCCAGCAGCTACGGCAATGAGCAGTTCTTC. This chain connects TRBV7-9 to TRBJ2-1; no clear D gene. Germline V gives CDR1 SEHNR, CDR2 FQNEAQ (reference sequence). This CDR3 has 11 amino acids. The V end was cut by 4 bases, the J end by 6 bases, with 4 bases between.